The 28 T cell receptor beta chains below were found in one sample sequenced in a study of T cells after yellow fever vaccination. Each CDR3 protein gets one entry after TCRdb re-called the 5' RACE reads with MiXCR. The sample includes just over 250,000 distinct CDR3 sequences, roughly 5.6% of them seen just once. The sample was CD4+ T cells sorted from PBMCs, taken on the day of the yellow fever booster vaccination. The receptors here all came from a man aged 18 to 35 who received the YFV17D yellow fever vaccine.

The chain joins TRBV19 to TRBJ1-6; no definite D call. Per the germline V gene, CDR1 is LNHDA and CDR2 is SQIVND (reference sequence). Trimming shortened V by 5 bases and J by 6 bases, and 5 bases separated the two germline ends. CDR3 length: 12 residues. The CDR3: CASSEGNSPLHF. The CDR3 DNA is TGTGCCAGTAGTGAGGGTAATTCACCCCTCCACTTT.

This clonotype was detected a few times. The rearrangement joins TRBV30 to TRBJ1-3; D is unresolved. The CDR3 loop spans 14 amino acids. Per germline, CDR1 GTSNPN and CDR2 SVGIG (reference sequence). Trimming cost V 1 base and J 4 bases, with 11 bases left between them. CDR3: CAWSGPGFGNTIYF. In DNA form, the CDR3 reads TGTGCCTGGAGTGGTCCGGGGTTCGGAAACACCATATATTTT.

In this sample, this clonotype turned up a few times. This chain connects TRBV27 to TRBJ1-5; no firm D call. The germline V gene encodes CDR1 MNHEY and CDR2 SMNVEV (reference sequence). The CDR3 totals 16 residues. V lost 6 bases, J lost 5 bases, and 20 bases lay in between. The DNA for the CDR3 is TGTGCCAGCAGAAGTGTCCTCGAGCGGGGTGATCAGCCCCAGCATTTT. The encoded protein is CASRSVLERGDQPQHF.

The chain combines TRBV11-2 with TRBJ1-3, with 9 bases aligning to TRBD1. Germline V gene sequence: CDR1 SGHAT, CDR2 FQNNGV. Trimming at V came to 5 bases and at J to 4 bases, leaving 15 bases not matched to a gene. The CDR3 sequence is 18 residues long. The CDR3 sequence is CASSRRTGALFEGNTIYF. CDR3 sequence (DNA): TGTGCCAGCAGCCGCCGGACAGGGGCCCTTTTTGAAGGAAACACCATATATTTT.

This clonotype was detected many times. The chain links TRBV7-2 to TRBJ2-7, with 7 bases that match TRBD1. The germline gives CDR1 SGHTA, CDR2 FQGNSA. The CDR3 spans 14 residues. V gave up 6 bases and J gave up 3 bases; unmatched junction bases: 8. DNA of the CDR3: TGTGCCAGCAGTCGAGGACAGGCCCTCTACGAGCAGTACTTC. Protein product: CASSRGQALYEQYF.

V and J are TRBV7-2 and TRBJ2-3, with D hard to call. Trimming shortened V by 3 bases and J by 7 bases, and 8 bases separated the two germline ends. The germline gives CDR1 SGHTA, CDR2 FQGNSA. The CDR3 spans 12 residues. The CDR3 sequence is CASSLTQNTQYF. CDR3 DNA sequence: TGTGCCAGCAGCTTGACGCAAAATACGCAGTATTTT. The full variable domain, in which reference TRBV7-2 and TRBJ2-3 provide the parts outside the CDR3, is GAGVSQSPSNKVTEKGKDVELRCDPISGHTALYWYRQSLGQGLEFLIYFQGNSAPDKSGLPSDRFSAERTGGSVSTLTIQRTQQEDSAVYLCASSLTQNTQYFGPGTRLTVL.

This clonotype was detected a few times. Mismatch with germline at one junction end may stem from a read error. The CDR3 reads CVSSLVPPGQSMNTEAFF. CDR3 sequence (DNA): TGTGTCAGCAGCCTAGTCCCCCCTGGACAGAGTATGAACACTGAAGCTTTCTTT. The V gene is TRBV7-8, the J gene TRBJ1-1; D is possibly TRBD1 (6 bases). The CDR3 runs to 18 residues. Per germline, CDR1 SGHVS and CDR2 FQNEAQ.

In its sample, this clonotype was seen a few times. The genes are TRBV9 and TRBJ1-2, with a possible D match to TRBD1 (6 bases). CDR3 length: 14 amino acids. CDR1 SGDLS and CDR2 YYNGEE come from the germline V gene. Trimming left V 0 bases short and J 6 bases short, with 12 bases between. The DNA for the CDR3 is TGTGCCAGCAGCGTAGATCCGGGGGCGAATGGCTACACCTTC. Translation: CASSVDPGANGYTF.

This chain links TRBV14 with TRBJ1-2, with TRBD1 matching over 8 bases. Germline CDR1 and CDR2: SGHDN and FVKESK. The CDR3 consists of 14 residues. V lost 4 bases and J lost 8; bases outside the gene matches: 9. CDR3 sequence (DNA): TGTGCCAGCAGCCGAGGTCGGACAGGGACGGGCTACACCTTC. It encodes CASSRGRTGTGYTF.

This clonotype appeared many times. The chain combines TRBV21-1 with TRBJ2-3; TRBD2, the D gene given by the table, was not confirmed from the DNA. TRBV21-1 is a pseudogene segment. The CDR3 totals 16 residues. The CDR3 nucleotides read TGTGCCAGCAGCAAATGGCCTTCCAAGAGCACAGATACGCAGTATTTT. Its translation: CASSKWPSKSTDTQYF.

The chain links TRBV20-1 to TRBJ2-5; 8 bases are a match to TRBD1. With 3 bases clipped from V and 4 bases from J, the junction kept 4 bases outside the gene matches. CDR1 and CDR2 from the germline V gene are DFQATT and SNEGSKA (reference sequence). CDR3 length: 13 residues. As DNA, the CDR3 is TGCAGTGCTAGCAGGACAGGGAGAGAGACCCAGTACTTC. Amino acid sequence: CSASRTGRETQYF.

The rearrangement links TRBV20-1 to TRBJ2-7, with D perhaps matching TRBD2 (6 bases). CDR1 and CDR2 from the germline V gene are DFQATT and SNEGSKA (reference sequence). This CDR3 is 12 amino acids long. V was shortened by 3 bases and J by 6 bases, with 12 bases between the two germline ends. CDR3 DNA: TGCAGTGCTAGGGGGGGACTCGGCGAGCAGTACTTC. Protein product: CSARGGLGEQYF.

This clonotype was picked up a small number of times. The genes are TRBV7-2 and TRBJ2-5; 12 bases are a match to TRBD2. The CDR3 contains 15 residues. V shed 5 bases and J 5 bases; nucleotides not matched to a gene: 6. CDR1 SGHTA and CDR2 FQGNSA come from the germline V gene. The CDR3 loop reads CASSLRTSGTETQYF. The CDR3 region has the DNA TGTGCCAGCAGCCTCAGGACTAGCGGGACGGAGACCCAGTACTTC.

This clonotype was seen repeatedly, ten times or more. This rearrangement joins TRBV3-1 to TRBJ2-7; 7 positions agree with TRBD1. CDR1 and CDR2 (germline): LGHDT, YNNKEL (reference sequence). This CDR3 is 13 amino acids long. V lost 6 bases, J lost 0 bases, and 2 bases stayed unmatched. The chain's CDR3 is CASSRTGSYEQYV. The DNA of the CDR3 is TGTGCCAGCAGTCGGACAGGCTCCTACGAGCAGTACGTC.

The chain carries TRBV7-2 and TRBJ1-5; 7 bases are a match to TRBD1. CDR1 is SGHTA, CDR2 FQGNSA, per germline. V shed 3 bases and J 0 bases; nucleotides not matched to a gene: 5. This CDR3 contains 16 residues. This CDR3 reads CASSFRQGGSNQPQHF. DNA for the CDR3: TGTGCCAGCAGCTTTCGACAGGGAGGTAGCAATCAGCCCCAGCATTTT.

CDR3 region: CASSIPGQSTEAFF. The CDR3 bases are TGTGCCAGTAGTATTCCCGGACAGAGCACTGAAGCTTTCTTT. V usage is TRBV19 and J usage is TRBJ1-1; the D gene is possibly TRBD1 (6 bases). Trimming left V 3 bases short and J 4 bases short, with 12 bases between. Germline values: CDR1 LNHDA, CDR2 SQIVND (reference sequence). The CDR3 runs 14 residues.

The chain links TRBV3-1 to TRBJ2-7; D ambiguous. Germline loops: CDR1 LGHDT, CDR2 YNNKEL (reference sequence). Trimming took off 1 base at V and 0 bases at J, with 7 bases between the two ends. The CDR3 runs 14 residues. CDR3 region: CASSQGWTSYEQYF. Here the CDR3 DNA reads TGTGCCAGCAGCCAAGGGTGGACCTCCTACGAGCAGTACTTC.

At least ten counts were recorded for this clonotype. The V and J genes are TRBV24-1 and TRBJ2-3, with D possibly matching TRBD2 (6 bases). V was trimmed by 3 bases and J by 1 base, leaving 22 bases between them. Germline V gene lookup returns CDR1 KGHDR and CDR2 SFDVKD. This CDR3 comprises 19 residues. CDR3 nucleotide sequence: TGTGCCACCAGTGATGGGGGAGGTAGCGGAGGCTGGGGCACAGATACGCAGTATTTT. Amino acids: CATSDGGGSGGWGTDTQYF.

The V gene is TRBV20-1, the J gene TRBJ2-7; D is perhaps TRBD1 (6 bases). Trimming took 0 bases from V and 5 from J, leaving 11 bases between them. The CDR3 consists of 13 residues. Germline CDR1 DFQATT, CDR2 SNEGSKA (reference sequence). CDR3 amino acids: CSAREGPGDEQYF. For the CDR3, the DNA is TGCAGTGCTAGAGAAGGCCCAGGGGACGAGCAGTACTTC.

This clonotype occurred a few times. The chain employs TRBV15 and TRBJ2-7, with 8 positions matching TRBD2. This CDR3 spans 13 amino acids. The germline V gene has CDR1 LNHNV and CDR2 YYDKDF (reference sequence). The junction had 4 bases not matched to a gene; V was cut back by 4 bases and J by 5 bases. The CDR3, as DNA: TGTGCCACCAGCACCTCGGGGGGGAACGAGCAGTACTTC. It codes for CATSTSGGNEQYF.

The sample holds a few counts of this clonotype. The chain links TRBV12-3 or TRBV12-4 to TRBJ1-1; unclear D gene. The CDR3 length is 17 residues. Trimming took off 6 bases at V and 0 bases at J, with 20 bases between the two ends. DNA of the CDR3: TGTGCCAGCAGCCTAGATGTCGTGGCGGGGATGAACACTGAAGCTTTCTTT. Protein sequence: CASSLDVVAGMNTEAFF.

This clonotype has only one observation. One base away lies a much larger clone, so this may be a sequencing read error. The chain recombines TRBV6-1 with TRBJ2-7; TRBD1 matches 7 bases. The J segment lost 6 bases and the V segment lost 6 bases, leaving 8 bases of the junction unmatched. CDR3 length: 13 amino acids. Germline V CDR1 and CDR2: MNHNS, SASEGT. As DNA, the CDR3 is TGTGCCAGCAGCCAGACAGGGATTGGCGAGCAGTACTTC. As protein: CASSQTGIGEQYF.

This chain connects TRBV6-1 to TRBJ1-5, with a possible D match to TRBD1 (6 bases). Trimming stripped 6 bases from V and 1 base from J, with 13 bases between. There are 15 residues in the CDR3. Germline V lookup: CDR1 MNHNS, CDR2 SASEGT. This CDR3 is CASREQGGSNQPQHF. DNA for the CDR3: TGTGCCAGCAGAGAACAGGGCGGGAGCAATCAGCCCCAGCATTTT.

This chain links TRBV4-1 with TRBJ2-1; 7 bases are a match to TRBD1. This CDR3 has 15 residues. The V gene's germline CDR1 is MGHRA and CDR2 YSYEKL. V trimming: 2 bases; J trimming: 5 bases; junction bases outside the gene matches: 6. This CDR3 reads CASSQLPGQNNEQFF. CDR3 DNA: TGCGCCAGCAGCCAACTCCCGGGACAGAACAATGAGCAGTTCTTC.

This clonotype has just a few counts. The rearrangement joins TRBV3-1 to TRBJ1-1; TRBD1 agrees at 8 bases. This CDR3 comprises 18 residues. Germline values: CDR1 LGHDT, CDR2 YNNKEL (reference sequence). Trimming at V came to 4 bases and at J to 1 base, leaving 14 bases not matched to a gene. The CDR3 protein is CASSPHRGGGLGNTEAFF. The CDR3, as DNA: TGTGCCAGCAGCCCACACAGGGGGGGAGGGTTAGGGAACACTGAAGCTTTCTTT.

Ten or more counts support this clonotype. The rearrangement uses TRBV6-2 or TRBV6-3 and TRBJ2-3; 9 bases match TRBD2. J was trimmed by 4 bases and V by 6 bases; bases with no gene match: 5. The CDR3 totals 14 residues. From germline, CDR1 is MNHEY and CDR2 SVGEGT. The CDR3 spells CASRIAGAADTQYF. CDR3 in DNA: TGTGCCAGCAGAATAGCGGGGGCCGCAGATACGCAGTATTTT.

This clonotype was counted a few times. The chain uses TRBV18 and TRBJ1-2; D not certain. The germline gives CDR1 KGHSH, CDR2 LQKENI. With 4 bases removed from V and 8 bases from J, the gap between germline ends came to 17 bases. CDR3 length: 14 amino acids. Here the CDR3 DNA reads TGTGCCAGCTCACGACCACCATCGGGGAACGGCTACACCTTC. It encodes CASSRPPSGNGYTF.

This clonotype was detected ten times or more. The chain is built from TRBV12-3 or TRBV12-4 and TRBJ1-1; D unclear. The CDR3 has 13 amino acids. The ends were cut back, 3 bases at V and 8 bases at J, with 13 bases in the middle. The CDR3 loop is CASSFSPSTEAFF. In DNA, the CDR3 is TGTGCCAGCAGTTTTTCACCTTCGACAGAAGCTTTCTTT.